Below, one TCR beta chain is given with its context. The sample comes from a study of shared clonotypes between healthy human individuals. Terminally differentiated effector memory CD45RA+ cells were excluded from the naive CD8 cells, which were CD45RO-negative and positively selected for CCR7. Donors were healthy HIV-negative adults without recent acute infections or vaccinations. The V gene end was trimmed by 5 bases and the J gene end by 4 bases; junction bases not matched to a gene: 5. Germline V gene sequence: CDR1 MDHEN, CDR2 SYDVKM. This CDR3 is 14 amino acids long. The repertoire was sequenced with immunoSEQ multiplex PCR; TCRdb's copy has only in-frame clones and lacks some. This table holds roughly 2.1 million clones, 85% to 95% found once.

Specimen: naive CD8+ T cells from PBMCs. The chain carries TRBV28 and TRBJ1-1; 9 nucleotides align to TRBD1. The sequence derives from a man between 18 and 35 years old in good health. Some clones in this sample may be carry-over from other donors' samples. The CDR3 loop is CASSPTGGVTEAFF. CDR3 in DNA: TGTGCCAGCAGTCCTACAGGGGGCGTCACTGAAGCTTTCTTT.